This entry lists 3 T cell receptor beta chains sequenced from one sample in a study of cytomegalovirus exposure and HLA in healthy donors. The study ran its PCR with 60 Vbeta and 13 Jbeta primers. Assay: immunoSEQ multiplex PCR; the TCRdb copy retains only in-frame clones and omits some. Here the sample spans 210,000 or so clones, around 83% being singletons. Input material: PBMCs. These receptors all come from a girl aged 10-17 years in good health and CMV-seronegative.

In this sample, this clone turned up a few times. The genes are TRBV5-1 and TRBJ1-1, with TRBD1 as a possible D gene (6 bases). Germline loops: CDR1 SGHRS, CDR2 YFSETQ. CDR3 size: 15 residues. V was trimmed by 4 bases and J by 2 bases, leaving 15 bases between them. The CDR3 bases are TGCGCCAGCAGCACACGTACAGGGAAAAACACTGAAGCTTTCTTT. Its protein is CASSTRTGKNTEAFF.

The V call is TRBV7-2, the J call TRBJ2-3, with a tentative D call TRBD1 (5 bases). The CDR3 has 18 amino acids. Germline V gene data show CDR1 as SGHTA and CDR2 as FQGNSA. Deletions cut 2 bases from V and 0 bases from J, with 18 bases between. CDR3 amino acids: CASSLRSLQAYSTDTQYF. For the CDR3, the DNA is TGTGCCAGCAGCTTACGGTCGTTACAGGCCTATAGCACAGATACGCAGTATTTT.

About this clone: Other DNA sequences in the same sample also yield this CDR3. The chain is built from TRBV15 and TRBJ1-5; tentatively, D is TRBD1 (5 bases). The germline CDR1 and CDR2 sequences are LNHNV and YYDKDF (reference sequence). This CDR3 contains 15 residues. Trimming took 0 bases from V and 6 from J, leaving 12 bases between them. The CDR3 loop reads CATSRDRGGGQPQHF. The CDR3 DNA is TGTGCCACCAGCAGAGATAGGGGCGGTGGTCAGCCCCAGCATTTT.